The 28 T cell receptor beta chains below all came from one sample that was sequenced in a study of OX40 agonist ivuxolimab in advanced cancers. Some clones are missing from TCRdb's copy, which holds only in-frame ones; the method was immunoSEQ multiplex PCR. The sample holds roughly 70,000 clones, 70% to 90% seen once. The specimen was CD4+ or CD8+ T cells sorted from blood, collected in a trial of the OX40 agonist ivuxolimab. Receptors originate from an adult with an advanced solid tumor such as melanoma, head and neck, liver or kidney cancer.

The sample holds one count of this clone. J is TRBJ1-1 and V is TRBV28; D may be TRBD1 (5 bases). The germline CDR1 and CDR2 sequences are MDHEN and SYDVKM. This CDR3 is built from 14 residues. Between the trimmed V and J ends, which lost 6 bases and 5 bases, there was a span of 16 bases. The CDR3 DNA follows: TGTGCCAGCAGCCGGACATCGGGGATGACTGAAGCTTTCTTT. Translation: CASSRTSGMTEAFF.

The V call is TRBV29-1, the J call TRBJ1-5; tentative D call: TRBD1 (5 bases). V gave up 4 bases and J gave up 3 bases, with 10 bases separating them. This CDR3 contains 13 residues. Germline CDR1 SQVTM, CDR2 ANQGSEA. This CDR3 reads CSVGGGYNQPQHF. The CDR3 DNA reads TGCAGCGTTGGGGGGGGTTACAATCAGCCCCAGCATTTT.

V gene TRBV29-1 combines with J gene TRBJ2-1, with D maybe TRBD1 (5 bases). Trimming stripped 1 base from V and 9 bases from J, with 16 bases between. Germline-derived CDR1 and CDR2 are SQVTM and ANQGSEA. The length of the CDR3 is 14 residues. The CDR3 DNA sequence: TGCAGCGTTGAAGCAGGGTCCGCGGTGGGTGAGCAGTTCTTC. This encodes CSVEAGSAVGEQFF.

This chain joins TRBV7-2 and TRBJ2-5; a weak D match, TRBD2 (5 bases). The CDR3 sequence is 14 residues long. V lost 1 base and J 3 bases, leaving 9 bases between the germline ends. CDR1 SGHTA and CDR2 FQGNSA come from the germline V gene. DNA of the CDR3: TGTGCCAGCAGCTTAGGGACTTCTAAAGAGACCCAGTACTTC. This codes for CASSLGTSKETQYF.

V gene TRBV15 combines with J gene TRBJ2-7; the match to TRBD2 covers 8 bases. V was pared by 3 bases and J by 3 bases, with 7 bases of the junction left unmatched. Germline CDR1 is LNHNV and CDR2 is YYDKDF (reference sequence). The CDR3 runs 15 residues. In nucleotides, the CDR3 is TGTGCCACCAGCAGTCCAATAGCGGGAAGCTACGAGCAGTACTTC. This translates into CATSSPIAGSYEQYF.

The chain links TRBV7-3 to TRBJ2-3; the match to TRBD2 covers 12 bases. This CDR3 region has 16 residues. Germline CDR1 reads SGHTA; CDR2 reads FQGTGA. With V trimmed by 1 base and J by 5 bases, 4 bases remained unmatched. Here the CDR3 reads CASSLRLAGAIDTQYF. The CDR3 bases are TGTGCCAGCAGCTTAAGACTAGCGGGAGCAATAGATACGCAGTATTTT.

The chain has TRBV19 and TRBJ1-5; D remains unclear. This CDR3 region has 13 residues. From germline, CDR1 is LNHDA and CDR2 SQIVND (reference sequence). The ends were cut back, 5 bases at V and 4 bases at J, with 9 bases in the middle. The CDR3 region is CASSAQLNQPQHF. Written as DNA, the CDR3 is TGTGCCAGTAGTGCCCAGTTAAATCAGCCCCAGCATTTT.

V is TRBV18 and J is TRBJ1-6; the match to TRBD1 covers 9 bases. There are 14 residues in the CDR3. Germline V gives CDR1 KGHSH, CDR2 LQKENI. V was pared by 2 bases and J by 10 bases, with 3 bases of the junction left unmatched. Here the CDR3 reads CASSPGTGLSPLHF. The CDR3 DNA sequence: TGTGCCAGCTCACCAGGGACAGGGCTGTCACCCCTCCACTTT.

The rearrangement links TRBV10-2 to TRBJ2-7; D is unresolved. The germline CDR1 and CDR2 sequences are WSHSY and SAAADI. The CDR3 totals 15 residues. V shed 0 bases and J shed 3 bases, with 12 bases lying between them. The CDR3 loop reads CASSESTARYYEQYF. As DNA, the CDR3 is TGCGCCAGCAGTGAGTCAACTGCCAGGTACTACGAGCAGTACTTC.

CDR3 protein: CASSLVGGEKLFF. For the CDR3, the DNA is TGTGCCAGCAGCCTCGTGGGGGGAGAAAAACTGTTTTTT. The J gene is TRBJ1-4, the V gene TRBV28, with D maybe TRBD1 (5 bases). The germline CDR1 and CDR2 sequences are MDHEN and SYDVKM. The length of the CDR3 is 13 residues. V lost 6 bases to trimming and J lost 8 bases, with 13 bases between them.

This rearrangement joins TRBV5-1 to TRBJ1-2; no firm D call. Germline V gives CDR1 SGHRS, CDR2 YFSETQ. Trimming left V 4 bases short and J 8 bases short, with 18 bases between. The CDR3 is made up of 14 amino acids. CDR3 in amino acids: CASSPVGESRGYTF. The CDR3 DNA reads as TGCGCCAGCAGCCCGGTAGGAGAAAGCCGAGGCTACACCTTC.

This chain links TRBV29-1 with TRBJ1-5; no firm D call. From germline, CDR1 is SQVTM and CDR2 ANQGSEA. The CDR3 has 12 amino acids. The germline V and J ends were trimmed by 6 bases and 4 bases, with 10 bases remaining between them. Here the CDR3 reads CSVASPNQPQHF. CDR3 DNA sequence: TGCAGCGTCGCTTCACCTAATCAGCCCCAGCATTTT. Full variable domain (rest looked up from reference TRBV29-1 and TRBJ1-5): SAVISQKPSRDICQRGTSLTIQCQVDSQVTMMFWYRQQPGQSLTLIATANQGSEATYESGFVIDKFPISRPNLTFSTLTVSNMSPEDSSIYLCSVASPNQPQHFGDGTRLSIL.

V is TRBV12-5 and J is TRBJ2-3; 8 bases align to TRBD2. The ends lost 0 bases at V and 4 bases at J; junction bases unmatched: 15. Per the germline V gene, CDR1 is LGHNT and CDR2 is FRNRAP. There are 19 residues in the CDR3. In DNA, the CDR3 is TGTGCTAGTGGTTTGGTACGGGGGGGAGCGGGAGAGCGAGCAGATACGCAGTATTTT. Translated: CASGLVRGGAGERADTQYF.

This chain connects TRBV28 to TRBJ2-1; 9 bases match TRBD2. This CDR3 is 14 amino acids long. Per the germline V gene, CDR1 is MDHEN and CDR2 is SYDVKM. J was trimmed by 5 bases and V by 7 bases; bases with no gene match: 6. CDR3 sequence: CASIRAGGNNEQFF. In nucleotides, the CDR3 is TGTGCCAGCATAAGAGCGGGAGGTAACAATGAGCAGTTCTTC. Full variable domain (missing parts from reference TRBV28 and TRBJ2-1): DVKVTQSSRYLVKRTGEKVFLECVQDMDHENMFWYRQDPGLGLRLIYFSYDVKMKEKGDIPEGYSVSREKKERFSLILESASTNQTSMYLCASIRAGGNNEQFFGPGTRLTVL.

The chain links TRBV18 to TRBJ1-5; TRBD1 matches at 9 bases. Germline lookup yields CDR1 KGHSH and CDR2 LQKENI. V gave up 4 bases and J gave up 3 bases; unmatched junction bases: 10. CDR3 length: 17 amino acids. CDR3 nucleotide sequence: TGTGCCAGCTCACAGACCGGGACAGGGTGGACCAATCAGCCCCAGCATTTT. Its translation is CASSQTGTGWTNQPQHF. The full variable domain, in which reference TRBV18 and TRBJ1-5 provide the parts outside the CDR3, is NAGVMQNPRHLVRRRGQEARLRCSPMKGHSHVYWYRQLPEEGLKFMVYLQKENIIDESGMPKERFSAEFPKEGPSILRIQQVVRGDSAAYFCASSQTGTGWTNQPQHFGDGTRLSIL.

The chain joins TRBV11-2 to TRBJ2-7; unclear D gene. Looked up from germline, CDR1 is SGHAT and CDR2 is FQNNGV. The length of the CDR3 is 12 residues. V lost 5 bases, J lost 4 bases, and 9 bases lay in between. The CDR3 loop is CASSTTVYEQYF. DNA of the CDR3: TGTGCCAGCAGCACCACAGTATACGAGCAGTACTTC.

V and J are TRBV2 and TRBJ2-1, with D perhaps matching TRBD2 (5 bases). Germline V CDR1 and CDR2: SNHLY, FYNNEI. The CDR3 totals 14 residues. V was cut by 8 bases and J by 5 bases, with 16 bases left in between. CDR3 nucleotides: TGTGCCAGCCGTGGCGGGCTTAACCACAATGAGCAGTTCTTC. Translating gives CASRGGLNHNEQFF.

V gene TRBV6-6 combines with J gene TRBJ2-7, with TRBD2 identical over 8 bases. V was pared by 4 bases and J by 3 bases, with 11 bases of the junction left unmatched. CDR1 MNHNY and CDR2 SVGAGI come from the germline V gene (reference sequence). The CDR3 consists of 16 residues. The CDR3 here is CASSLEGHGGVYEQYF. Written as DNA, the CDR3 is TGTGCCAGCAGTTTGGAGGGACACGGGGGGGTCTACGAGCAGTACTTC.

This chain connects TRBV18 to TRBJ1-1, with D unclear. V was pared by 0 bases and J by 11 bases, with 16 bases between. Germline values: CDR1 KGHSH, CDR2 LQKENI. The CDR3 has 14 amino acids. CDR3 region: CASSPPPGLGGAFF. As DNA, the CDR3 is TGTGCCAGCTCACCACCCCCCGGGCTGGGAGGGGCTTTCTTT.

This clone was found a few times. This chain connects TRBV5-1 to TRBJ1-1, with D possibly TRBD1 on 5 matching bases. Germline CDR1 and CDR2: SGHRS and YFSETQ. V gave up 5 bases and J gave up 3 bases, with 11 bases separating them. This CDR3 contains 13 residues. The CDR3 DNA sequence: TGCGCCAGCAGGAACTGGGGGGACACTGAAGCTTTCTTT. It specifies CASRNWGDTEAFF.

The J gene is TRBJ2-3, the V gene TRBV19; perhaps TRBD2 as D (6 bases). The CDR3 spans 15 residues. Germline loops: CDR1 LNHDA, CDR2 SQIVND (reference sequence). Trimming removed 3 bases from V and 3 bases from J, with 13 bases in between. CDR3 nucleotide sequence: TGTGCCAGTAGTATGCGGGGCCTGAGGACAGATACGCAGTATTTT. Its protein is CASSMRGLRTDTQYF. Full variable domain (rest looked up from reference TRBV19 and TRBJ2-3): DGGITQSPKYLFRKEGQNVTLSCEQNLNHDAMYWYRQDPGQGLRLIYYSQIVNDFQKGDIAEGYSVSREKKESFPLTVTSAQKNPTAFYLCASSMRGLRTDTQYFGPGTRLTVL.

The chain has TRBV6-5 and TRBJ1-1; 8 bases align to TRBD1. The CDR3 spans 12 residues. Germline CDR1 and CDR2: MNHEY and SVGAGI. The junction had 3 bases not matched to a gene; V was cut back by 6 bases and J by 6 bases. CDR3 nucleotides: TGTGCCAGCAGCCAACAGGGGGCTGAAGCTTTCTTT. Its protein is CASSQQGAEAFF.

The V and J genes are TRBV7-2 and TRBJ2-1; D is tentatively TRBD1 or TRBD2 (5 bases each). With 3 bases removed from V and 9 bases from J, the gap between germline ends came to 18 bases. The CDR3 has 15 residues. The germline V gene has CDR1 SGHTA and CDR2 FQGNSA. The CDR3 sequence is CASSFRDLLAGEQFF. The DNA for the CDR3 is TGTGCCAGCAGCTTCCGGGACCTCCTTGCCGGTGAGCAGTTCTTC.

The CDR3 coding sequence is TGTGCCAGCAGTCCGCCTTACTACGAGCAGTACTTC. It specifies CASSPPYYEQYF. The chain combines TRBV6-1 with TRBJ2-7, with D unclear. Germline CDR1 is MNHNS and CDR2 is SASEGT. The CDR3 is made up of 12 amino acids. V was cut by 5 bases and J by 3 bases, with 8 bases left in between.

The rearrangement links TRBV5-1 to TRBJ2-6, with D hard to call. Trimming cost V 4 bases and J 0 bases, with 11 bases left between them. This CDR3 is built from 16 residues. Per the germline V gene, CDR1 is SGHRS and CDR2 is YFSETQ. CDR3 sequence: CASSPAADSGANVLTF. The CDR3 region has the DNA TGCGCCAGCAGCCCTGCCGCGGACTCTGGGGCCAACGTCCTGACTTTC.

The chain combines TRBV6-1 with TRBJ2-7; TRBD2 agrees at 12 bases. V lost 7 bases, J lost 3 bases, and 1 base stayed unmatched. The CDR3 is 13 residues long. The V gene's germline CDR1 is MNHNS and CDR2 SASEGT. The CDR3 coding sequence is TGTGCCAGCACGACTAGCGGGAGCTACGAGCAGTACTTC. It encodes CASTTSGSYEQYF.

Notes on this clone: Other DNA sequences in the same sample also yield this CDR3. The chain joins TRBV14 to TRBJ1-1, with D possibly being TRBD1 (6 bases). The CDR3 covers 16 residues. V was cut by 0 bases and J by 1 base, with 12 bases left in between. Looked up from germline, CDR1 is SGHDN and CDR2 is FVKESK. The CDR3 bases are TGTGCCAGCAGCCAAGAAAGGGGGGGACGGAACACTGAAGCTTTCTTT. Translation gives CASSQERGGRNTEAFF. Filled out from reference TRBV14 and TRBJ1-1, the complete variable domain reads EAGVTQFPSHSVIEKGQTVTLRCDPISGHDNLYWYRRVMGKEIKFLLHFVKESKQDESGMPNNRFLAERTGGTYSTLKVQPAELEDSGVYFCASSQERGGRNTEAFFGQGTRLTVV.

To note about this clone: At one of its ends the junction is not consistent with the germline gene, which may arise from a read error. V and J are TRBV5-1 and TRBJ2-5, with D possibly TRBD2 on 5 matching bases. The CDR3 length is 13 residues. Looked up from germline, CDR1 is SGHRS and CDR2 is YFSETQ. The CDR3 reads CASSSDYQEAQYF. The DNA of the CDR3 is TGCGCCAGCAGCTCAGACTACCAAGAGGCCCAGTACTTC.